This T cell receptor beta chain was sequenced in a study of memory CD4+ T cells and cytomegalovirus serostatus. Study-level background: Healthy Belgian adult donors included several CMV-positive and fewer than 25 CMV-negative people.

The sort gate was single viable CD3+CD4+CD8-CD45RO+ cells for memory CD4+ T cells. Positive selection with CD4 microbeads enriched total CD4+ T cells. Germline CDR1 and CDR2: MGHDK and SYGVNS. The CDR3 is 18 residues long. Deletions cut 2 bases from V and 5 bases from J, with 21 bases between. Authors' analysis steps: Out-of-frame sequences were removed, leaving around 2.2 million distinct TCRbeta sequences. TCRdb's copy holds only in-frame clones and misses some; the assay was immunoSEQ multiplex PCR. V, J and clone size derive from that table, while D and trimming were established from the DNA sequence. This sample has some 48,000 clones, with just under 80% found just once.

The sample consisted of memory CD4+ T cells from blood. This chain joins TRBV25-1 and TRBJ2-2; TRBD1 might be the D (6 bases). This TCR was sampled from an adult in good health and CMV-seronegative. In nucleotides, the CDR3 is TGTGCCAGCAGTGAACAATTAGTGATTGGGGGCGAAACCGGGGAGCTGTTTTTT. This gives the protein CASSEQLVIGGETGELFF.